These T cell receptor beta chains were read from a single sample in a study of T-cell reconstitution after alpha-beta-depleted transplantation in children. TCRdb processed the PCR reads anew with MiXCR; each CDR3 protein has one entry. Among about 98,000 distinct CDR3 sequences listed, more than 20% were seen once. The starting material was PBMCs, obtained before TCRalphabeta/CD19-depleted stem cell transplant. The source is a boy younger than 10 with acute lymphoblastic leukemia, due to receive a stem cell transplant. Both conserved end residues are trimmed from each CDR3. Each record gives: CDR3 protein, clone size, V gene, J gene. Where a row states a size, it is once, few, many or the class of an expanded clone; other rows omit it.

CDR3aa: ASRLGLAYNEQF; abundance: NA; v_gene: TRBV7-2; j_gene: TRBJ2-1
CDR3aa: ASSPRLAEDHTYEQY; abundance: NA; v_gene: TRBV4-1; j_gene: TRBJ2-7
CDR3aa: ASSLIGDSYEQY; abundance: few; v_gene: TRBV5-6; j_gene: TRBJ2-7
CDR3aa: ATIDGANTEAF; abundance: NA; v_gene: TRBV24-1; j_gene: TRBJ1-1
CDR3aa: ASSEGPQGGTDTQY; abundance: NA; v_gene: TRBV2; j_gene: TRBJ2-3
CDR3aa: ASSARLDRREQF; abundance: NA; v_gene: TRBV3-1; j_gene: TRBJ2-1
CDR3aa: ATSDFRGTRDGELF; abundance: NA; v_gene: TRBV24-1; j_gene: TRBJ2-2
CDR3aa: ASSHSGGKTQY; abundance: NA; v_gene: TRBV6-2/TRBV6-3; j_gene: TRBJ2-5
CDR3aa: ASSPAGQRYEQY; abundance: NA; v_gene: TRBV9; j_gene: TRBJ2-7
CDR3aa: ASSPLRSSYEQY; abundance: few; v_gene: TRBV18; j_gene: TRBJ2-7
CDR3aa: ASSLIGGANVLT; abundance: NA; v_gene: TRBV11-2; j_gene: TRBJ2-6
CDR3aa: ATSDPSGKGGNEQF; abundance: many; v_gene: TRBV24-1; j_gene: TRBJ2-1
CDR3aa: SARPLGQASPLH; abundance: few; v_gene: TRBV20-1; j_gene: TRBJ1-6
CDR3aa: ASSRTSGNGELF; abundance: NA; v_gene: TRBV3-1; j_gene: TRBJ2-2
CDR3aa: ASRSIAGAYNEQF; abundance: few; v_gene: TRBV6-2/TRBV6-3; j_gene: TRBJ2-1
CDR3aa: ASGSDSTYNEQF; abundance: NA; v_gene: TRBV5-1; j_gene: TRBJ2-1
CDR3aa: ASSSFGGSLFNEQF; abundance: many; v_gene: TRBV12-3/TRBV12-4; j_gene: TRBJ2-1
CDR3aa: ASSQVVQETQY; abundance: few; v_gene: TRBV4-1; j_gene: TRBJ2-5
CDR3aa: ASSLTLGLAREQY; abundance: many; v_gene: TRBV5-1; j_gene: TRBJ2-7
CDR3aa: ASSQVGSSEQF; abundance: few; v_gene: TRBV4-1; j_gene: TRBJ2-1
CDR3aa: SVEGGLGRRGWDEQF; abundance: NA; v_gene: TRBV29-1; j_gene: TRBJ2-1
CDR3aa: ASSPRIDRGAYNEQF; abundance: NA; v_gene: TRBV5-4; j_gene: TRBJ2-1
CDR3aa: SAPGLAEFEQF; abundance: few; v_gene: TRBV20-1; j_gene: TRBJ2-1
CDR3aa: SAPPTGRTEAF; abundance: few; v_gene: TRBV20-1; j_gene: TRBJ1-1
CDR3aa: ASRDSGRASYNEQF; abundance: many; v_gene: TRBV11-2; j_gene: TRBJ2-1
CDR3aa: ASSTSGTSDDEQF; abundance: few; v_gene: TRBV5-1; j_gene: TRBJ2-1
CDR3aa: SATATGRGSQPQH; abundance: once; v_gene: TRBV20-1; j_gene: TRBJ1-5
CDR3aa: ASSSEGPGDTQY; abundance: few; v_gene: TRBV5-1; j_gene: TRBJ2-3
CDR3aa: ASSVGGGEGHNEQF; abundance: NA; v_gene: TRBV9; j_gene: TRBJ2-1
CDR3aa: SATWTSGGVLETQY; abundance: NA; v_gene: TRBV20-1; j_gene: TRBJ2-5
CDR3aa: ASSSPGSTDTQY; abundance: few; v_gene: TRBV5-1; j_gene: TRBJ2-3
CDR3aa: ASSLQGGYEQY; abundance: NA; v_gene: TRBV12-3/TRBV12-4; j_gene: TRBJ2-7
CDR3aa: ASSLDHFRETQY; abundance: many; v_gene: TRBV11-2; j_gene: TRBJ2-5